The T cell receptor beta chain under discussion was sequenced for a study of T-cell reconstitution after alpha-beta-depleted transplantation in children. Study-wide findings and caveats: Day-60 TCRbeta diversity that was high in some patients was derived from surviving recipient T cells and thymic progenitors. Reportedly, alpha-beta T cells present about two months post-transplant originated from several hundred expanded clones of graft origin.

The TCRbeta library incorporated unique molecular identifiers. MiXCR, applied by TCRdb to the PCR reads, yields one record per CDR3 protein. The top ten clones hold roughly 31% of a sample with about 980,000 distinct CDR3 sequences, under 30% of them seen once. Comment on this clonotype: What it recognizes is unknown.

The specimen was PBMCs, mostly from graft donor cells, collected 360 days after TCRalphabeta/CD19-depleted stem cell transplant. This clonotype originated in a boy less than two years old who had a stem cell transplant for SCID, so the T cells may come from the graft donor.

The CDR3 bases are TGTGCCAGCAGTTTTGGGTTGGACAGGGGTGGCGAAAAACTGTTTTTT. Protein product: CASSFGLDRGGEKLFF. This chain links TRBV12-3 or TRBV12-4 with TRBJ1-4, with 9 bases lining up with TRBD1. Unmatched junction bases numbered 10, after V lost 3 bases and J lost 8 bases. This CDR3 is built from 16 residues.